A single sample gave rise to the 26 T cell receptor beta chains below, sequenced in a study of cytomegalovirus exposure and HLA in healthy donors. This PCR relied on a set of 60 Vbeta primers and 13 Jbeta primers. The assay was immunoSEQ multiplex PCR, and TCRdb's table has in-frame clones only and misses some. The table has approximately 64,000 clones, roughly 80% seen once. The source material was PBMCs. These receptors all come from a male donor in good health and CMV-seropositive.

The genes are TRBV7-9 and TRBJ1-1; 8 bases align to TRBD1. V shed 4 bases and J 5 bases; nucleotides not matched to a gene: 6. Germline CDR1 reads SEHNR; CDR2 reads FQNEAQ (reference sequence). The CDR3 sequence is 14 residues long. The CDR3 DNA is TGTGCCAGCAGCTCACACAACAGGGGGACTGAAGCTTTCTTT. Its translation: CASSSHNRGTEAFF.

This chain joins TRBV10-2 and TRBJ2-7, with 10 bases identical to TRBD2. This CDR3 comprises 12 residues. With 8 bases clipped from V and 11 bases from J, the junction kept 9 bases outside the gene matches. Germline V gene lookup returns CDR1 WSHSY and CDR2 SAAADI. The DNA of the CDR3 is TGCGCCAGCGGACTAGCGGTTTTCCAGGAGTACTTC. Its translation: CASGLAVFQEYF.

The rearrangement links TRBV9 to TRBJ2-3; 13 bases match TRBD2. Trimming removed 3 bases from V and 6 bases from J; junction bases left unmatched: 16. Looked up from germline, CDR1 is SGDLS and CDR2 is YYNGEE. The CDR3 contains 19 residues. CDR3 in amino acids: CASSARLAGGVWGGDTQYF. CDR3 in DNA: TGTGCCAGCAGCGCCAGACTAGCGGGGGGCGTGTGGGGGGGCGATACGCAGTATTTT.

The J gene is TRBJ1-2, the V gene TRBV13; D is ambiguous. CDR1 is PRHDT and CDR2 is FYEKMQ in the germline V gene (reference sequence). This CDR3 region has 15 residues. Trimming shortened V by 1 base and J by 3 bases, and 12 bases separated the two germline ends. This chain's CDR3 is CASSLVLLVDYGYTF. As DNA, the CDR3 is TGTGCCAGCAGCTTAGTTCTGCTGGTAGACTATGGCTACACCTTC.

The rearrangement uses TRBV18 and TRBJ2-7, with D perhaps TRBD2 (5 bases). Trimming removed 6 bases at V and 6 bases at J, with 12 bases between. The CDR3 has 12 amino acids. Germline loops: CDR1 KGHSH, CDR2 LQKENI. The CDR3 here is CASSRERVEQYF. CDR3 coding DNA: TGTGCCAGCTCCCGGGAAAGGGTCGAGCAGTACTTC.

In DNA, the CDR3 is TGTGCCATCAGTGAGGAGCGGAACTCCTACGAGCAGTACTTC. Translating it yields CAISEERNSYEQYF. J is TRBJ2-7 and V is TRBV10-3, with D possibly TRBD2 on 5 matching bases. V lost 2 bases, J lost 0 bases, and 8 bases lay in between. In germline, CDR1 is ENHRY, CDR2 SYGVKD. The CDR3 covers 14 residues.

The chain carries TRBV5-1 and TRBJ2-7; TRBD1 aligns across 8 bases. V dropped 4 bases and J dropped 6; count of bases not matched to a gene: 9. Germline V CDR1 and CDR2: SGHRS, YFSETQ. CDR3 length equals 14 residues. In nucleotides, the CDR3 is TGCGCCAGCAGCGCCGTTGACAGGGGCGGCGAGCAGTACTTC. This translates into CASSAVDRGGEQYF.

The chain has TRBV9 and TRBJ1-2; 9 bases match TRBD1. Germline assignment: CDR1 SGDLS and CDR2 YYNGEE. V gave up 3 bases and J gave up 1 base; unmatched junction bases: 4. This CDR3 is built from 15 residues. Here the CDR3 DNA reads TGTGCCAGCAGCGCCTCGGGACAGGGTAACTATGGCTACACCTTC. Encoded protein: CASSASGQGNYGYTF.

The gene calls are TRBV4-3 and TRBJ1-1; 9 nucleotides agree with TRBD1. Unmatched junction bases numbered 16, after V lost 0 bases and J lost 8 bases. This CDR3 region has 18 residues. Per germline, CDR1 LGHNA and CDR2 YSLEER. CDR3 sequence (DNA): TGCGCCAGCAGCCAAGAAAGGTGGGGGACAGGGCGTCAGTTGGAAGCTTTCTTT. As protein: CASSQERWGTGRQLEAFF.

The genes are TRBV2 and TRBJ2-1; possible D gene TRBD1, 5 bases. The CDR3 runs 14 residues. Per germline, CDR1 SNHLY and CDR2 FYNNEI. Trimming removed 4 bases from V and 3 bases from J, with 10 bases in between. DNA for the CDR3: TGTGCCAGCAGTGTAGACGGACACTACAATGAGCAGTTCTTC. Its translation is CASSVDGHYNEQFF. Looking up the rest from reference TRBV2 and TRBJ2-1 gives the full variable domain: EPEVTQTPSHQVTQMGQEVILRCVPISNHLYFYWYRQILGQKVEFLVSFYNNEISEKSEIFDDQFSVERPDGSNFTLKIRSTKLEDSAMYFCASSVDGHYNEQFFGPGTRLTVL.

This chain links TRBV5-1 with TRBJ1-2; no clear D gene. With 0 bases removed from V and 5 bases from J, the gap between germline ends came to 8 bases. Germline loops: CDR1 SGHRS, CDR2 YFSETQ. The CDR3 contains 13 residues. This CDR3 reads CASSLEGGYGYTF. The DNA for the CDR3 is TGCGCCAGCAGCTTGGAGGGAGGATATGGCTACACCTTC.

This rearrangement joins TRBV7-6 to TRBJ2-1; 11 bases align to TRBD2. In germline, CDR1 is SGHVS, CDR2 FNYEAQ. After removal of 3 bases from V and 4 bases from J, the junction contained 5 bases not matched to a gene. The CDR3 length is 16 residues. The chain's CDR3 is CASSFNPSGGYNEQFF. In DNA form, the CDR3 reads TGTGCCAGCAGCTTTAATCCTAGCGGGGGGTACAATGAGCAGTTCTTC.

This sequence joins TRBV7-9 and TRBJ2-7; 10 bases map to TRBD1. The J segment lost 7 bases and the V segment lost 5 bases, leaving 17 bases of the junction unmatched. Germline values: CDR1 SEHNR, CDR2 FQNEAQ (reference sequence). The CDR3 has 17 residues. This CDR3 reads CASSADPGQGNLWEQYF. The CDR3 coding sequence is TGTGCCAGCAGCGCCGACCCGGGACAGGGGAATCTTTGGGAGCAGTACTTC.

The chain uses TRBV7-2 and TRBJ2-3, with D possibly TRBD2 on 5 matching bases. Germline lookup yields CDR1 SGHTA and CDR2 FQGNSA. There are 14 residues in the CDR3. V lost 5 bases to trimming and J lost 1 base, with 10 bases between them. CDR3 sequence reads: CASSPGLRTDTQYF. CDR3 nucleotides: TGTGCCAGCAGCCCAGGACTCCGCACAGATACGCAGTATTTT.

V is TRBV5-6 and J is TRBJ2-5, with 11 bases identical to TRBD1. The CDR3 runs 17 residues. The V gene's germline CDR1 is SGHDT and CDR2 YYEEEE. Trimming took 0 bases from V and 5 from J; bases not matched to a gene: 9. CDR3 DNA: TGTGCCAGCAGCTTGGCCGGGTGGACAGGGGGCGCGGAGACCCAGTACTTC. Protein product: CASSLAGWTGGAETQYF.

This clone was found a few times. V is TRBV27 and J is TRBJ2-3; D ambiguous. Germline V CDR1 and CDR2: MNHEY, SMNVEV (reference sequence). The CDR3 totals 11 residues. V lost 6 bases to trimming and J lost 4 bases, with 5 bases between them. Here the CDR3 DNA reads TGTGCCAGCAGGAGTCCAGATACGCAGTATTTT. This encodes CASRSPDTQYF.

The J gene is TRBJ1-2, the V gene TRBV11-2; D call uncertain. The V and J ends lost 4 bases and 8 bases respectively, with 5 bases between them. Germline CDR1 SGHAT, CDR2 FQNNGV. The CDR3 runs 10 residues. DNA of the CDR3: TGTGCCAGCAGCTCTTCCGGCTACACCTTC. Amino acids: CASSSSGYTF.

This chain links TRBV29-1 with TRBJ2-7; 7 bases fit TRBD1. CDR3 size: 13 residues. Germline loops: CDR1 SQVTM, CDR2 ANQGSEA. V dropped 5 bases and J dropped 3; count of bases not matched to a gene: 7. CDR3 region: CSVFWGTDYEQYF. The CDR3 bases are TGCAGCGTTTTTTGGGGGACAGACTACGAGCAGTACTTC.

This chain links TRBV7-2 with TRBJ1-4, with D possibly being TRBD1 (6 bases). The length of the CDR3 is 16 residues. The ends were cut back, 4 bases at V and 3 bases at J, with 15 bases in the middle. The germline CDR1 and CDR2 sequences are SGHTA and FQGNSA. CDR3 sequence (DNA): TGTGCCAGCAGCTCGGGGGGGCAGAAATCTAATGAAAAACTGTTTTTT. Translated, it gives CASSSGGQKSNEKLFF.

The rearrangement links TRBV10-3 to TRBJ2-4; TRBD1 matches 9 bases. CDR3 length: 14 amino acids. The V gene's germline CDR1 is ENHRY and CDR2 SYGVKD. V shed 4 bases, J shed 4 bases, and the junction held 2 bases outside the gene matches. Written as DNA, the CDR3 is TGTGCCATCAGTGCCGGGACAGGGAAAAACATTCAGTACTTC. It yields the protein CAISAGTGKNIQYF.

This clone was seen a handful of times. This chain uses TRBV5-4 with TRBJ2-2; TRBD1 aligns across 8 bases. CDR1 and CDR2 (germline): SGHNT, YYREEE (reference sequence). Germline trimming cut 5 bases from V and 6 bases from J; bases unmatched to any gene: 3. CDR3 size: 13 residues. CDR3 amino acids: CASSRTGSGELFF. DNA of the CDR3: TGTGCCAGCAGTCGGACAGGGTCCGGGGAGCTGTTTTTT.

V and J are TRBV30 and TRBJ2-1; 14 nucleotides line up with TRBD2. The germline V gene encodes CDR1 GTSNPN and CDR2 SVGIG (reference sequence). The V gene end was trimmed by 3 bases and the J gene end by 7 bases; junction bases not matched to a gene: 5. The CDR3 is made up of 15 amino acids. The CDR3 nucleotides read TGTGCCTGGAGCGTGGGACTAGCGGGGGAGAATGAGCAGTTCTTC. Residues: CAWSVGLAGENEQFF.

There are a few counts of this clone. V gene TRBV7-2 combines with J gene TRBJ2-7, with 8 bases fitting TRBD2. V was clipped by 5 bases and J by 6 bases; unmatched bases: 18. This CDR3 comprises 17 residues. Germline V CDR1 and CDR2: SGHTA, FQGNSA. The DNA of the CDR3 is TGTGCCAGCAGCCCCGCCCAGGTCTCGGGGGGGGGCTCCGAGCAGTACTTC. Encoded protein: CASSPAQVSGGGSEQYF.

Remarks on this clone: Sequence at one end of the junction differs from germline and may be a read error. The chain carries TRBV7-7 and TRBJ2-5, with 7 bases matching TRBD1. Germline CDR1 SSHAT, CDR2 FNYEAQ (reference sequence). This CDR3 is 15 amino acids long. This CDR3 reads CASSLNRGRKETQYF. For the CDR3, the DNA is TGTGCTAGCAGCTTAAACAGGGGAAGAAAAGAGACCCAGTACTTC.

The CDR3 DNA sequence: TGTGCCAGCAGCTGGCGGCGGGGGACCACAGATACGCAGTATTTT. Its protein product is CASSWRRGTTDTQYF. The rearrangement uses TRBV7-2 and TRBJ2-3; 7 bases agree with TRBD2. The CDR3 contains 15 residues. Germline CDR1 SGHTA, CDR2 FQGNSA. Trimming took 4 bases from V and 2 from J; bases not matched to a gene: 6.

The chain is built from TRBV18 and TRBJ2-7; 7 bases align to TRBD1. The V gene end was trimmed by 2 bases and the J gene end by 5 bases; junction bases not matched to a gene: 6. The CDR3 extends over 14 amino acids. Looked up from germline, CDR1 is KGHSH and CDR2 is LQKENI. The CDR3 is CASSPYGTEHEQYF. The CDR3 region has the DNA TGTGCCAGCTCACCATACGGGACAGAGCACGAGCAGTACTTC.